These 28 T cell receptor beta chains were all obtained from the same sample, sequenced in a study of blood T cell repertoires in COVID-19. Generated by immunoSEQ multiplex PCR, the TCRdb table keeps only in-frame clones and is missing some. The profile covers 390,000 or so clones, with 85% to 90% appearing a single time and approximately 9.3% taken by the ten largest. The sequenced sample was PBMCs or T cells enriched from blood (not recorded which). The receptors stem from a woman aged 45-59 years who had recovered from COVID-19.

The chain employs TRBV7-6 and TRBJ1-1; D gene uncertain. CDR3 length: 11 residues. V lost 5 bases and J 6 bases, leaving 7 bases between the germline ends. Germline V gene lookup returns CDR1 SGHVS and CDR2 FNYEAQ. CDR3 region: CASSTRAEAFF. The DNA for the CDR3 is TGTGCCAGCAGCACCCGCGCTGAAGCTTTCTTT.

CDR3 region: CASSIGGPIDQPQHF. CDR3 DNA sequence: TGTGCCAGTAGTATTGGAGGGCCGATAGATCAGCCCCAGCATTTT. The gene calls are TRBV19 and TRBJ1-5; D remains ambiguous. Trimming removed 3 bases at V and 5 bases at J, with 14 bases between. This CDR3 has 15 residues. Germline V lookup: CDR1 LNHDA, CDR2 SQIVND (reference sequence).

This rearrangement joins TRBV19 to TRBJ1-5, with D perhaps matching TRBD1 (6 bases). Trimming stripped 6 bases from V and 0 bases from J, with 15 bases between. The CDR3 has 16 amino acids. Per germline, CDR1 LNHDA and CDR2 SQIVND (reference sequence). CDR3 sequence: CASSLGTFNSNQPQHF. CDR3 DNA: TGTGCCAGTAGCCTCGGGACATTTAATAGCAATCAGCCCCAGCATTTT. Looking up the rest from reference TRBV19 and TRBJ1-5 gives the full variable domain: DGGITQSPKYLFRKEGQNVTLSCEQNLNHDAMYWYRQDPGQGLRLIYYSQIVNDFQKGDIAEGYSVSREKKESFPLTVTSAQKNPTAFYLCASSLGTFNSNQPQHFGDGTRLSIL.

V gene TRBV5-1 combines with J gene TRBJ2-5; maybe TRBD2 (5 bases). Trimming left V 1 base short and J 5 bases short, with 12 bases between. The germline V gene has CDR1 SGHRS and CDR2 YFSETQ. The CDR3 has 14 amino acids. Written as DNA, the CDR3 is TGCGCCAGCAGCTTGCTTGGGCCGGGGGAGACCCAGTACTTC. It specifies CASSLLGPGETQYF.

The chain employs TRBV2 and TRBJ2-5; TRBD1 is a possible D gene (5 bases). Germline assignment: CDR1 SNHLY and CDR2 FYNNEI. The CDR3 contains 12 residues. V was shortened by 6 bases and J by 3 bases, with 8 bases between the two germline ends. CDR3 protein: CASSRQKETQYF. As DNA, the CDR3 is TGTGCCAGCAGCCGACAGAAAGAGACCCAGTACTTC.

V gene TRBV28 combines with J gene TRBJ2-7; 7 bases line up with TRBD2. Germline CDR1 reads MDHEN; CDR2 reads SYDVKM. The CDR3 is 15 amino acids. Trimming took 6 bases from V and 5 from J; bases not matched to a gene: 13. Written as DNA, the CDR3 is TGTGCCAGCAGCCCTGGCGGGGGATTAAAGGACGAGCAGTACTTC. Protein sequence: CASSPGGGLKDEQYF.

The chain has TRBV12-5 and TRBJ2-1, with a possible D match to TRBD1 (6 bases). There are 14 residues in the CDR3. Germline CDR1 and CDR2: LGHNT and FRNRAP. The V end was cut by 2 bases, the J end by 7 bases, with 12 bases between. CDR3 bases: TGTGCTAGTGGTTTGATTAGGGACATTAATGAGCAGTTCTTC. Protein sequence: CASGLIRDINEQFF. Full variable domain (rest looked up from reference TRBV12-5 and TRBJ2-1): DARVTQTPRHKVTEMGQEVTMRCQPILGHNTVFWYRQTMMQGLELLAYFRNRAPLDDSGMPKDRFSAEMPDATLATLKIQPSEPRDSAVYFCASGLIRDINEQFFGPGTRLTVL.

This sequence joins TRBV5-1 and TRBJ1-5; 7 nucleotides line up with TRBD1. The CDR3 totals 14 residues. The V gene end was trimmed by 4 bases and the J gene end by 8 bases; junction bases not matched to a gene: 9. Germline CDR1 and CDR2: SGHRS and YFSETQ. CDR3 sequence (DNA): TGCGCCAGCAGCCCCTCGGGAGGGGGCGAGCCCCAGCATTTT. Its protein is CASSPSGGGEPQHF.

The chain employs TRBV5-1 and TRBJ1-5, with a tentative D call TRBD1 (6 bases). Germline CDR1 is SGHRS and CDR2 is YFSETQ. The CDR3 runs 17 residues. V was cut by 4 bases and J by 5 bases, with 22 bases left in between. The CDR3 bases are TGCGCCAGCAGCGAGGGACAAATCCTCCGGGAACATCAGCCCCAGCATTTT. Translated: CASSEGQILREHQPQHF.

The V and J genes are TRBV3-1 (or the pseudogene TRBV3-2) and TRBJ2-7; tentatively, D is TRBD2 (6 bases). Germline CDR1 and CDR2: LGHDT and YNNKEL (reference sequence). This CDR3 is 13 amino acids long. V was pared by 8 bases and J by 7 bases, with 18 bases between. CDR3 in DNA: TGTGCCAGCGCCCCAAACCCTGGGGGGGAGCAGTACTTC. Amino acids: CASAPNPGGEQYF.

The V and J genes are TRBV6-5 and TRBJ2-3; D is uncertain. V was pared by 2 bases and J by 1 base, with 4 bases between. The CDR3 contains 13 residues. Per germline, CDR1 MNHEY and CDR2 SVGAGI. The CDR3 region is CASSYLRTDTQYF. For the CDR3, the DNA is TGTGCCAGCAGTTACCTACGCACAGATACGCAGTATTTT.

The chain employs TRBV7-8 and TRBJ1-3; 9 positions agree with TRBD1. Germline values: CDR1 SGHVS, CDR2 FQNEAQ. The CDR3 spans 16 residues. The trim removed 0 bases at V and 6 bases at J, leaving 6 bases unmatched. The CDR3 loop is CASSLAVTGGENTIYF. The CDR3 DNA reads TGTGCCAGCAGCTTAGCGGTTACAGGGGGCGAAAACACCATATATTTT. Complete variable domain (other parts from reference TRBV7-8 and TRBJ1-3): GAGVSQSPRYKVAKRGQDVALRCDPISGHVSLFWYQQALGQGPEFLTYFQNEAQLDKSGLPSDRFFAERPEGSVSTLKIQRTQQEDSAVYLCASSLAVTGGENTIYFGEGSWLTVV.

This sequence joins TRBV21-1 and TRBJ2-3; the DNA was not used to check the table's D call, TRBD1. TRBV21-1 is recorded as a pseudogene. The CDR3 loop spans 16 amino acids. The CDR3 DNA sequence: TGTGCCAGCAGCAAATCGCCAGGGTACTCCACAGATACGCAGTATTTT. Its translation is CASSKSPGYSTDTQYF.

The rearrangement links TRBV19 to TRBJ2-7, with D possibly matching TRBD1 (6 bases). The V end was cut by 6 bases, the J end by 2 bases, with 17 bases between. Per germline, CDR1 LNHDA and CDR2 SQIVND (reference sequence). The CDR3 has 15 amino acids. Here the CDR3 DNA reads TGTGCCAGTAGCCCACGCCGGACAGTTACCTACGAGCAGTACTTC. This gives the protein CASSPRRTVTYEQYF.

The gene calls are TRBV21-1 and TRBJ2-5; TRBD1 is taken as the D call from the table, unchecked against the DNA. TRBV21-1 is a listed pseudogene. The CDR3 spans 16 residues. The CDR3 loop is CASSKVPGQGEETQYF. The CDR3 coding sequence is TGTGCCAGCAGCAAAGTCCCTGGACAGGGAGAGGAGACCCAGTACTTC.

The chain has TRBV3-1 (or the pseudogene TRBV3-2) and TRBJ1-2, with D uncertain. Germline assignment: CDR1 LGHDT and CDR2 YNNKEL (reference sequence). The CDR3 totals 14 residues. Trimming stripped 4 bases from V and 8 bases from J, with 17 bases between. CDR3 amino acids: CASSPPSWAGGYTF. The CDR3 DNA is TGTGCCAGCAGCCCGCCCTCGTGGGCTGGCGGCTACACCTTC.

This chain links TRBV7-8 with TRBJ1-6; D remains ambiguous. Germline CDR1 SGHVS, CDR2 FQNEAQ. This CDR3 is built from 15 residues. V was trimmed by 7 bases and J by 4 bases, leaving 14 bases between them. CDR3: CASTLGAVYNSPLHF. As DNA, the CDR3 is TGTGCCAGCACGCTGGGAGCAGTATATAATTCACCCCTCCACTTT.

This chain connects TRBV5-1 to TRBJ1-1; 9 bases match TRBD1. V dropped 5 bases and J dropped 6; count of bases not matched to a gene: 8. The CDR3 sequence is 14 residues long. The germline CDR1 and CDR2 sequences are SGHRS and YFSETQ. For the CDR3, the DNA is TGCGCCAGCAGGAATGAACAGGGGGCATCTGAAGCTTTCTTT. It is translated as CASRNEQGASEAFF.

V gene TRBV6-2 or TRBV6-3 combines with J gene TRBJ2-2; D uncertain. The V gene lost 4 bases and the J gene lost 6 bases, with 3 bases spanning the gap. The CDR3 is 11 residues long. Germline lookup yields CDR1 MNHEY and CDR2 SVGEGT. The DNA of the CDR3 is TGTGCCAGCAGTTCGTCCGGGGAGCTGTTTTTT. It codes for CASSSSGELFF.

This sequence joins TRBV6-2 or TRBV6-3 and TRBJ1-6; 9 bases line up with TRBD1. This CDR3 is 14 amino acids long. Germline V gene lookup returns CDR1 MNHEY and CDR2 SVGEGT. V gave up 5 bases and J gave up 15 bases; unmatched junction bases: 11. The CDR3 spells CASSVPGTGIFLHF. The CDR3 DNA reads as TGTGCCAGCAGTGTACCCGGGACAGGGATTTTCCTCCACTTT.

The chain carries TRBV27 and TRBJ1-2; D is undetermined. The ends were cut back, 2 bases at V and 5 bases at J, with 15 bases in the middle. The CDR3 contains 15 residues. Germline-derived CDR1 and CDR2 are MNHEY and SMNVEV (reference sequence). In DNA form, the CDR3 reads TGTGCCAGCAGTTTAATCCCACCTGAGATATATGGCTACACCTTC. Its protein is CASSLIPPEIYGYTF.

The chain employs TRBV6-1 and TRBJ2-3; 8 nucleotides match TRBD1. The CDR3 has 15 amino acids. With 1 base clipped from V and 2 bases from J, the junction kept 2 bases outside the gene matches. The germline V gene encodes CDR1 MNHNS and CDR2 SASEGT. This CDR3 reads CASSEGQGFTDTQYF. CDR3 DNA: TGTGCCAGCAGTGAAGGACAGGGGTTCACAGATACGCAGTATTTT.

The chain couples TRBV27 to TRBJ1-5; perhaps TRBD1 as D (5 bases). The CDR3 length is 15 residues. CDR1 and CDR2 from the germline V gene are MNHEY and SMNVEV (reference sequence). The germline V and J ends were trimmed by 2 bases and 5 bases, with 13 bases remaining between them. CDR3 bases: TGTGCCAGCAGTTTAATGGGGGGGATCCATCAGCCCCAGCATTTT. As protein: CASSLMGGIHQPQHF.

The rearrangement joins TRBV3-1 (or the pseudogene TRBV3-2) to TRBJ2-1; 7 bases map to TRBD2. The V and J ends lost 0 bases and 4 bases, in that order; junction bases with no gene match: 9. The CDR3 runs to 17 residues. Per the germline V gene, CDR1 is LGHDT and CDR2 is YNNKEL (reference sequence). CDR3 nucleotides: TGTGCCAGCAGCCAAGAATTTTCAATGCGGGGGTACAATGAGCAGTTCTTC. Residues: CASSQEFSMRGYNEQFF.

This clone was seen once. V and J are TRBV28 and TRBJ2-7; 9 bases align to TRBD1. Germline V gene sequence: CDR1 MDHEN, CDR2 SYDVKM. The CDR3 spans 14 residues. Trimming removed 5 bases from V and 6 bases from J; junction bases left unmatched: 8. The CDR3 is CASSQGQGISEQYF. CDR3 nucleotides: TGTGCCAGCAGTCAGGGACAGGGCATTAGCGAGCAGTACTTC. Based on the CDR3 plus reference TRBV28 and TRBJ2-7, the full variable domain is DVKVTQSSRYLVKRTGEKVFLECVQDMDHENMFWYRQDPGLGLRLIYFSYDVKMKEKGDIPEGYSVSREKKERFSLILESASTNQTSMYLCASSQGQGISEQYFGPGTRLTVT.

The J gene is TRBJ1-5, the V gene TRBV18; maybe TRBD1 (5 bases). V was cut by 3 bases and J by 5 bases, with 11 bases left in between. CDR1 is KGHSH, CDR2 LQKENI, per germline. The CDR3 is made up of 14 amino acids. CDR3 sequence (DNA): TGTGCCAGCTCACCTTCTGGGGGGGATCAGCCCCAGCATTTT. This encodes CASSPSGGDQPQHF.

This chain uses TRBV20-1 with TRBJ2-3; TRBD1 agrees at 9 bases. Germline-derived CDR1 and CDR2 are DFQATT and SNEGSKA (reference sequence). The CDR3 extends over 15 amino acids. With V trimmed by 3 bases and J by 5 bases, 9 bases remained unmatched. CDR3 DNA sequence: TGCAGTGCTAGTCGGACAGGGGACAATTTAGATACGCAGTATTTT. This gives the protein CSASRTGDNLDTQYF.

Here the CDR3 reads CASSSLSGTGGRATEAFF. CDR3 bases: TGTGCCAGCTCTTCCCTCTCCGGGACAGGGGGCCGGGCCACTGAAGCTTTCTTT. The chain employs TRBV18 and TRBJ1-1; TRBD1 matches at 12 bases. J was trimmed by 4 bases and V by 6 bases; bases with no gene match: 15. This CDR3 has 18 amino acids. The germline CDR1 and CDR2 sequences are KGHSH and LQKENI. Combining the CDR3 with reference TRBV18 and TRBJ1-1 gives the whole variable domain NAGVMQNPRHLVRRRGQEARLRCSPMKGHSHVYWYRQLPEEGLKFMVYLQKENIIDESGMPKERFSAEFPKEGPSILRIQQVVRGDSAAYFCASSSLSGTGGRATEAFFGQGTRLTVV.